This passage covers 30 T cell receptor beta chains from one sample sequenced in a study of CD4 and CD8 cells across lung adenocarcinoma regions. From the PCR reads, TCRdb called clonotypes with MiXCR, one entry per CDR3 protein. The table shows 15,000 to 20,000 distinct CDR3 sequences, with 50% occurring only once. Input material: CD8+ T cells from the margin of a lung tumor. These receptors all come from a male donor with lung adenocarcinoma. The CD4 and CD8 labels of this study may be unreliable.

This clonotype was seen repeatedly, ten times or more. The rearrangement links TRBV6-5 to TRBJ2-1, with 10 bases fitting TRBD1. Germline assignment: CDR1 MNHEY and CDR2 SVGAGI. V lost 6 bases, J lost 15 bases, and 5 bases stayed unmatched. The CDR3 has 11 residues. The CDR3 is CASSQGQGMFF. In nucleotides, the CDR3 is TGTGCCAGCAGCCAGGGACAGGGGATGTTCTTC.

This chain joins TRBV5-1 and TRBJ2-1; D may be TRBD2 (6 bases). The germline CDR1 and CDR2 sequences are SGHRS and YFSETQ. The V and J ends lost 4 bases and 9 bases respectively, with 17 bases between them. The CDR3 has 14 residues. DNA for the CDR3: TGCGCCAGCAGCCGACTAGTCCCTCGGAGTGAGCAGTTCTTC. Translating it yields CASSRLVPRSEQFF.

This clonotype was seen only once. One junction end does not reproduce the germline sequence, and a read error may be involved. The chain uses TRBV6-1 and TRBJ2-4, with a tentative D call TRBD2 (7 bases). The V gene's germline CDR1 is MNHNS and CDR2 SASEGT. The CDR3 loop spans 14 amino acids. The CDR3 loop reads CAGRGGGAKDTQYF. CDR3 DNA sequence: TGTGCCGGCAGGGGCGGGGGTGCCAAAGACACGCAGTACTTC.

The gene calls are TRBV27 and TRBJ1-2; D gene ambiguous. The germline V and J ends were trimmed by 5 bases and 4 bases, with 29 bases remaining between them. The germline V gene encodes CDR1 MNHEY and CDR2 SMNVEV (reference sequence). This CDR3 comprises 19 residues. The CDR3 region is CASSPTRARMEMGIYGYTF. CDR3 in DNA: TGTGCCAGCAGTCCGACGAGAGCGCGAATGGAGATGGGTATCTATGGCTACACCTTC.

V gene TRBV6-5 combines with J gene TRBJ1-5; D is uncertain. The CDR3 consists of 13 residues. Germline values: CDR1 MNHEY, CDR2 SVGAGI. V lost 8 bases, J lost 2 bases, and 10 bases lay in between. The CDR3 DNA is TGTGCCAGCGGAGTTAGGGGCAATCAGCCCCAGCATTTT. Amino acids: CASGVRGNQPQHF.

This clonotype is labeled medium-sized. The chain combines TRBV6-5 with TRBJ2-3; TRBD1 matches 7 bases. There are 15 residues in the CDR3. CDR1 MNHEY and CDR2 SVGAGI come from the germline V gene. Unmatched junction bases numbered 5, after V lost 4 bases and J lost 1 base. CDR3 bases: TGTGCCAGCAGTTTTCGGGACAGCCGCACAGATACGCAGTATTTT. Protein sequence: CASSFRDSRTDTQYF.

This clonotype was seen at least ten times. This chain uses TRBV6-5 with TRBJ2-1; TRBD2 is a possible D gene (6 bases). Trimming stripped 6 bases from V and 7 bases from J, with 10 bases between. Germline CDR1 MNHEY, CDR2 SVGAGI. The CDR3 consists of 12 residues. CDR3 DNA: TGTGCCAGCAGGATCCGGGAGAATGAGCAGTTCTTC. It yields the protein CASRIRENEQFF.

The CDR3 region is CAISARKAYEQYF. As DNA, the CDR3 is TGTGCCATCAGTGCGAGAAAAGCCTACGAGCAGTACTTC. The rearrangement uses TRBV10-3 and TRBJ2-1, with no clear D. The J call may be faulty, since TRBJ2-7 better matches the DNA end. The length of the CDR3 is 13 residues. Germline V lookup: CDR1 ENHRY, CDR2 SYGVKD.

This clonotype has only one observation. The CDR3 DNA reads as TGTGCCAGCAGCCCCGGACTAGCAACAGATACGCAGTATTTT. Amino acids: CASSPGLATDTQYF. V and J are TRBV7-2 and TRBJ2-3; 8 bases fit TRBD2. Germline V gives CDR1 SGHTA, CDR2 FQGNSA. V lost 5 bases and J lost 3; bases outside the gene matches: 4. The CDR3 is made up of 14 amino acids.

The V gene is TRBV3-1, the J gene TRBJ2-1; tentative D call: TRBD2 (6 bases). The closer fit of TRBJ2-5 to the DNA end suggests the J call may be wrong. In germline, CDR1 is LGHDT, CDR2 YNNKEL (reference sequence). The length of the CDR3 is 15 residues. The CDR3 sequence is CASKPFSGVRETQYF. CDR3 DNA sequence: TGTGCCAGCAAACCTTTTAGCGGAGTCAGGGAGACCCAGTACTTC.

The chain uses TRBV10-1 and TRBJ2-3; no clear D. V lost 3 bases and J 5 bases, leaving 9 bases between the germline ends. The germline CDR1 and CDR2 sequences are WNHNN and SYGVQD (reference sequence). CDR3 length: 13 amino acids. CDR3 loop: CASSEGAQDTQYF. The CDR3 DNA is TGCGCCAGCAGTGAAGGCGCCCAAGATACGCAGTATTTT.

The chain uses TRBV30 and TRBJ2-3; no firm D call. Germline CDR1 reads GTSNPN; CDR2 reads SVGIG (reference sequence). The CDR3 covers 14 residues. The V and J ends lost 1 base and 5 bases respectively, with 13 bases between them. The CDR3 DNA is TGTGCCTGGAGTGGGACCATAATGGGAGATACGCAGTATTTT. It yields the protein CAWSGTIMGDTQYF.

The gene calls are TRBV20-1 and TRBJ2-3, with a possible D match to TRBD1 (6 bases). Trimming removed 6 bases from V and 1 base from J, with 14 bases in between. Germline CDR1 is DFQATT and CDR2 is SNEGSKA (reference sequence). The CDR3 has 14 amino acids. CDR3 DNA sequence: TGCAGTGCCAACAGGGTGACCGGCACAGATACGCAGTATTTT. Translation: CSANRVTGTDTQYF.

The gene calls are TRBV10-3 and TRBJ1-3, with 9 nucleotides matching TRBD1. Unmatched junction bases numbered 8, after V lost 10 bases and J lost 4 bases. The germline V gene encodes CDR1 ENHRY and CDR2 SYGVKD. The CDR3 runs to 14 residues. The CDR3 is CATVIGQGGNTIYF. The CDR3, as DNA: TGTGCCACCGTAATCGGACAGGGGGGAAACACCATATATTTT.

V usage is TRBV12-3 or TRBV12-4 and J usage is TRBJ2-5, with D unresolved. The V gene lost 5 bases and the J gene lost 1 base, with 5 bases spanning the gap. The CDR3 totals 12 residues. In DNA form, the CDR3 reads TGTGCCAGCAGTGGACGCCAAGAGACCCAGTACTTC. This codes for CASSGRQETQYF.

The chain recombines TRBV9 with TRBJ2-2, with 12 bases that match TRBD2. The CDR3 runs to 19 residues. CDR1 SGDLS and CDR2 YYNGEE come from the germline V gene. V shed 1 base and J 0 bases; nucleotides not matched to a gene: 7. The CDR3 is CASSVSASGRAANTGELFF. DNA of the CDR3: TGTGCCAGCAGCGTAAGCGCTAGCGGGAGGGCCGCGAACACCGGGGAGCTGTTTTTT.

The chain joins TRBV6-1 to TRBJ2-5; 8 nucleotides agree with TRBD2. The J call may be mistaken, given a closer DNA end match to TRBJ2-3. This CDR3 has 17 amino acids. Per the germline V gene, CDR1 is MNHNS and CDR2 is SASEGT. Here the CDR3 reads CASSAASGGGEQETQYF. CDR3 bases: TGTGCCAGCAGTGCGGCCTCCGGGGGGGGCGAGCAAGAGACCCAGTATTTT.

This chain joins TRBV6-5 and TRBJ2-3, with TRBD2 matching over 8 bases. With 2 bases clipped from V and 0 bases from J, the junction kept 1 base outside the gene matches. CDR3 size: 15 residues. Germline lookup yields CDR1 MNHEY and CDR2 SVGAGI. The DNA for the CDR3 is TGTGCCAGCAGTTACAGCGGGAGTAGCACAGATACGCAGTATTTT. Protein: CASSYSGSSTDTQYF.

CDR3: CASSLEQGTPTYEQYF. The CDR3 DNA follows: TGTGCCAGCAGCTTGGAACAGGGGACCCCGACCTACGAGCAGTACTTC. This chain links TRBV11-1 with TRBJ2-5, with TRBD1 identical over 7 bases. TRBJ2-7 matches the DNA end more closely, so the J call is doubtful. Germline CDR1 is SGHAT and CDR2 is FQDESV (reference sequence). The CDR3 spans 16 residues.

This clonotype came up many times. The genes are TRBV6-1 and TRBJ2-7, with TRBD2 identical over 8 bases. CDR3 length: 14 residues. CDR1 MNHNS and CDR2 SASEGT come from the germline V gene. With V trimmed by 7 bases and J by 3 bases, 8 bases remained unmatched. As DNA, the CDR3 is TGTGCCAGCAACTCGGGGGGGGCGGGCTACGAGCAGTACTTC. It yields the protein CASNSGGAGYEQYF.

This clonotype was counted between two and nine times. CDR3 nucleotides: TGTGCCAGCAGAACAGGACAGAACGGCTACACCTTC. Residues: CASRTGQNGYTF. V usage is TRBV6-1 and J usage is TRBJ1-2; D possibly corresponds to TRBD1 (6 bases). This CDR3 has 12 amino acids. Germline V gene data show CDR1 as MNHNS and CDR2 as SASEGT. V gave up 6 bases and J gave up 8 bases, with 13 bases separating them.

V usage is TRBV9 and J usage is TRBJ2-1; D possibly matches TRBD1 or TRBD2 (5 bases each). The V end lost 1 base, the J end lost 8 bases, and 13 bases lay between the germline ends. CDR3 length: 14 amino acids. The germline V gene encodes CDR1 SGDLS and CDR2 YYNGEE. CDR3 coding DNA: TGTGCCAGCAGCGTAAGGCTAGCCAGGGATGAGCAGTTCTTC. Protein sequence: CASSVRLARDEQFF.

In this sample, this clonotype turned up a few times. The chain uses TRBV7-2 and TRBJ2-1; 10 nucleotides align to TRBD2. The assigned J gene may be wrong: the sequence end matches TRBJ2-7 better. CDR3 length: 15 amino acids. From germline, CDR1 is SGHTA and CDR2 FQGNSA. CDR3 nucleotide sequence: TGTGCCAGCAGACCTCCTAGCGGGAGTTCCTACGAGCAGTACTTC. Its translation: CASRPPSGSSYEQYF.

With regard to this clonotype: The junction departs from the called germline gene at one end, perhaps through a read error. The gene calls are TRBV6-1 and TRBJ2-3; 9 bases align to TRBD2. Per the germline V gene, CDR1 is MNHNS and CDR2 is SASEGT. The CDR3 sequence is 15 residues long. In DNA form, the CDR3 reads TGTGCCAGCGGTGCGGGGGGGGGAGCCAAAGACACGCAGTATTTC. As protein: CASGAGGGAKDTQYF.

The J gene is TRBJ2-4, the V gene TRBV6-5; 9 nucleotides agree with TRBD2. The CDR3 is 16 amino acids. Germline loops: CDR1 MNHEY, CDR2 SVGAGI. The CDR3, as DNA: TGTACCAACAGTTACGGTGGAATAGCGGGAGTTAACATTCAGTACTTC. Protein product: CTNSYGGIAGVNIQYF.

On this clonotype: One end of the junction fails to match germline, which may point to a read error. J is TRBJ2-1 and V is TRBV6-1; D is possibly TRBD1 (7 bases). CDR1 MNHNS and CDR2 SASEGT come from the germline V gene. The CDR3 covers 16 residues. The CDR3 region is CASSETWTGGTDEQFF. CDR3 bases: TGTGCCAGCAGTGAAACGTGGACTGGCGGGACAGATGAGCAGTTCTTT.

The chain couples TRBV7-2 to TRBJ1-1, with D possibly TRBD1 on 6 matching bases. Per germline, CDR1 SGHTA and CDR2 FQGNSA. The CDR3 loop spans 13 amino acids. The V gene lost 3 bases and the J gene lost 1 base, with 6 bases spanning the gap. The CDR3 loop reads CASSLDRNTEAFF. As DNA, the CDR3 is TGTGCCAGCAGCTTGGACAGGAACACTGAAGCTTTCTTT.

This clonotype was counted at least ten times. This chain connects TRBV11-1 to TRBJ2-5, with 10 bases aligning to TRBD1. Gene TRBJ2-7 matches the end of the DNA better, so the J call may be wrong. Per germline, CDR1 SGHAT and CDR2 FQDESV (reference sequence). This CDR3 has 16 residues. The CDR3 nucleotides are TGTGCCAGCAGCTTATATTTGGGACAGGGGATCCACGAGCAGTACTTC. This codes for CASSLYLGQGIHEQYF.

As to this clonotype: One junction end disagrees with the germline gene, perhaps due to a read error. This rearrangement joins TRBV10-1 to TRBJ2-4; TRBD1 aligns across 8 bases. From germline, CDR1 is WNHNN and CDR2 SYGVQD (reference sequence). The length of the CDR3 is 14 residues. The CDR3 is CGSRGLGGENTQYF. The CDR3 DNA reads as TGCGGCAGCAGGGGGCTGGGGGGCGAAAACACGCAGTACTTC.

V and J are TRBV6-1 and TRBJ1-6; TRBD1 might be the D (6 bases). Germline CDR1 is MNHNS and CDR2 is SASEGT. V was cut by 2 bases and J by 10 bases, with 12 bases left in between. The CDR3 sequence is 14 residues long. The CDR3 coding sequence is TGTGCCAGCAGTGAAACAACAGGGAAGTCACCCCTCCACTTT. This gives the protein CASSETTGKSPLHF.